What follows is one TCR beta chain and its context. What this receptor recognizes is not known. No much larger clone is present one base from it, and per-base qualities are unavailable. Every donor was a healthy Caucasian. The twin cohort consisted of three pairs of female monozygotic twins, all aged about 18 to 29 years. Positive isolation kits from Invitrogen were used to isolate the CD4+ and CD8+ T cell populations. The germline V gene (reference sequence) gives CDR1 as SEHNR and CDR2 as FQNEAQ. Trimming removed 4 bases from V and 6 bases from J; the gene matches leave 10 bases unexplained. The CDR3 holds 15 amino acids from the cysteine to the phenylalanine. The entry retains the CDR3 DNA only, 45 bases that are in frame from base 1. These data are taken from a study of identical twins (dated by TCRdb to about 2016). With respect to the entire study: To test whether fetal clonotypes persist, this study deep-sequenced TCR alpha and beta repertoires from monozygotic twins, from unrelated adults of various ages, and from cord blood. Replicate twin experiments were performed at different times using different library preparation protocols to rule out contamination. Summary of the overall study and its limitations: Abundant cord blood beta clonotypes had fewer insertions, young adult naive repertoires showed a similar but weaker trend, and memory repertoires showed no such trend. Out-of-frame TCR alpha sequences shared between twins showed an excess of low generation-probability sequences compared with coincidental sharing between unrelated individuals. The excess sharing between twins in beta out-of-frame sequences was weaker because fewer shared sequences reduced the signal-to-noise ratio. Zero-insertion analyses could be partly confounded by invariant T cells such as MAIT and iNKT, although diverse VJ usage argued against such confounding for most clonotypes. Recombination models systematically underestimated out-of-frame TCR alpha sharing in monozygotic twins but agreed with sharing between unrelated individuals. Conclusions relied on cross-sectional statistical analysis, since the same donors could not be followed over many years.

Library preparation employed 5' RACE. Sequencer: Illumina HiSeq 2000. A universal primer binding site was introduced by template switching, and a unique molecular identifier was present in the final cDNA, enabling accurate counting of TCR cDNA molecules. Specific primers in the conserved constant-segment region were used to synthesize first-strand cDNA for the TCR alpha and beta chains. Each cDNA library was double barcoded, with a SMART-Mk sample barcode plus Illumina barcodes, to control for contamination. TruSeq adapter sequences and Illumina sample barcodes were added in two successive PCR steps. The TCR alpha and beta cDNA libraries were sequenced on the Illumina HiSeq platform using custom primers. On the study's bioinformatics: MiGEC was used to process raw reads and extract unique molecular identifiers, and MiXCR was used to find CDR3 positions. Recombination models were inferred per individual with the repgenHMM and IGoR tools using an EM algorithm. The tcR package in R was used for shared clonotype analysis, with sharing normalized by the product of cloneset sizes. To study raw recombination free of thymic and clonal selection effects, out-of-frame nonproductive sequences were analyzed. TCRdb applied fastp at Q25 and MiXCR to the public reads, then kept only in-frame beta chains. One record per CDR3 amino acid sequence lists the most common genes and DNA. These V and J calls are TCRdb output, not the study's own analysis. The sample table contains about 530,000 distinct CDR3 sequences; only one count was recorded for 20% to 25% of them. About 0.5% of the sample rests with the top ten.

The data also belong to a second study, concerning yellow fever vaccine responses in identical twins. Per that second paper: According to the authors, in identical twins the way T cells responded to vaccination appeared partly convergent and partly personalized. The study precisely tracked vaccine-responding T cell clones in identical twins.

The sequence was collected from a woman aged 18-29 years in good health. The chain employs TRBV7-9 and TRBJ2-7; 9 middle bases align to TRBD2. Source material: CD4+ T cells sorted from blood. The DNA sequence reads TGTGCCAGCAGCTCGCCAGCGGGAGGTTCCCTCGAGCAGTACTTC. Translated, this is CASSSPAGGSLEQYF.